A single sample gave rise to the 26 T cell receptor beta chains below, sequenced in a study of control samples from healthy donors and cancer patients. Libraries were prepared by immunoSEQ multiplex PCR; TCRdb keeps only in-frame clonotypes and omits some of them. The sample lists roughly 69,000 clones, 87% occurring once. The sample comprised PBMCs. The source is a woman aged 50 to 60 with head and neck cancer.

The gene calls are TRBV6-5 and TRBJ2-1; D gene ambiguous. Germline V gene sequence: CDR1 MNHEY, CDR2 SVGAGI. The V end was cut by 0 bases, the J end by 6 bases, with 9 bases between. This CDR3 is built from 14 residues. CDR3 coding DNA: TGTGCCAGCAGTTACTCGATCGTGCTCAATGAGCAGTTCTTC. Its translation: CASSYSIVLNEQFF.

This clone was observed a handful of times. The rearrangement joins TRBV2 to TRBJ1-2; D is uncertain. The CDR3 sequence is 14 residues long. Trimming took off 6 bases at V and 4 bases at J, with 15 bases between the two ends. Germline V gene sequence: CDR1 SNHLY, CDR2 FYNNEI. The CDR3 DNA is TGTGCCAGCAGATGGGATCCTCGGGGCTATGGCTACACCTTC. The encoded protein is CASRWDPRGYGYTF.

The chain joins TRBV18 to TRBJ1-4, with 8 bases identical to TRBD1. This CDR3 spans 16 amino acids. Germline CDR1 reads KGHSH; CDR2 reads LQKENI. Germline trimming cut 1 base from V and 6 bases from J; bases unmatched to any gene: 7. The CDR3 bases are TGTGCCAGCTCACCACTTAGTCCAGGGGGCGATGAAAAACTGTTTTTT. Protein: CASSPLSPGGDEKLFF.

This chain joins TRBV6-1 and TRBJ1-4; no firm D call. V lost 2 bases to trimming and J lost 4 bases, with 2 bases between them. Germline V CDR1 and CDR2: MNHNS, SASEGT. CDR3 length equals 12 residues. CDR3 DNA sequence: TGTGCCAGCAGTGAAAGTAATGAAAAACTGTTTTTT. Protein product: CASSESNEKLFF.

About this clone itself: Other DNA sequences within the sample encode an identical CDR3. The J gene is TRBJ1-5, the V gene TRBV15; TRBD1 might be the D (6 bases). Germline values: CDR1 LNHNV, CDR2 YYDKDF (reference sequence). Trimming stripped 4 bases from V and 7 bases from J, with 29 bases between. The CDR3 has 19 residues. The CDR3 bases are TGTGCCACCAGCATAAGGGGGAGGTCGGAAGGCCGAGGGGGGCAGCCCCAGCATTTT. Its protein is CATSIRGRSEGRGGQPQHF.

The chain links TRBV28 to TRBJ1-6; no reliable D call. This CDR3 region has 14 residues. Germline lookup yields CDR1 MDHEN and CDR2 SYDVKM. V was shortened by 1 base and J by 8 bases, with 9 bases between the two germline ends. In DNA, the CDR3 is TGTGCCAGCAGTTTATCGAGGGCAGATTCACCCCTCCACTTT. This encodes CASSLSRADSPLHF.

The chain has TRBV28 and TRBJ1-5; unclear D gene. Deletions cut 11 bases from V and 8 bases from J, with 19 bases between. This CDR3 contains 13 residues. Germline V lookup: CDR1 MDHEN, CDR2 SYDVKM. The CDR3 here is CACNGRKPEPQHF. CDR3 sequence (DNA): TGTGCCTGTAATGGGCGGAAGCCCGAGCCCCAGCATTTT.

This clone was seen a handful of times. J is TRBJ1-2 and V is TRBV19; TRBD1 might be the D (5 bases). The CDR3 has 14 amino acids. Between the trimmed V and J ends, which lost 5 bases and 8 bases, there was a span of 18 bases. Germline CDR1 is LNHDA and CDR2 is SQIVND (reference sequence). DNA of the CDR3: TGTGCCAGTAGTCCCAATGGGGGAATGAGGGGCTACACCTTC. This gives the protein CASSPNGGMRGYTF.

The rearrangement uses TRBV5-1 and TRBJ1-1; no firm D call. Trimming cost V 4 bases and J 3 bases, with 13 bases left between them. CDR3 length equals 14 residues. The germline V gene encodes CDR1 SGHRS and CDR2 YFSETQ. CDR3: CASSGGSFYTEAFF. CDR3 DNA: TGCGCCAGCAGCGGAGGGAGTTTTTACACTGAAGCTTTCTTT.

V usage is TRBV19 and J usage is TRBJ1-1, with TRBD1 matching over 10 bases. Germline CDR1 is LNHDA and CDR2 is SQIVND (reference sequence). The CDR3 loop spans 18 amino acids. The V segment lost 6 bases and the J segment 5 bases; nucleotides outside the gene matches: 18. The CDR3 protein is CASSTMTGGGEGGTEAFF. The CDR3 bases are TGTGCCAGTAGCACTATGACAGGGGGCGGAGAAGGTGGTACTGAAGCTTTCTTT.

This clone was detected only once. The rearrangement joins TRBV5-4 to TRBJ2-7; 7 positions match TRBD2. Trimming took 4 bases from V and 1 from J; bases not matched to a gene: 8. This CDR3 comprises 15 residues. CDR1 and CDR2 (germline): SGHNT, YYREEE (reference sequence). The CDR3 here is CASSRGGGISYEQYF. The CDR3 bases are TGTGCCAGCAGCCGCGGCGGGGGTATATCCTACGAGCAGTACTTC. Together with reference TRBV5-4 and TRBJ2-7, the CDR3 gives the full variable domain: ETGVTQSPTHLIKTRGQQVTLRCSSQSGHNTVSWYQQALGQGPQFIFQYYREEENGRGNFPPRFSGLQFPNYSSELNVNALELDDSALYLCASSRGGGISYEQYFGPGTRLTVT.

The chain is built from TRBV6-5 and TRBJ1-6; the D gene is possibly TRBD1 (5 bases). There are 14 residues in the CDR3. V lost 5 bases, J lost 7 bases, and 12 bases lay in between. The germline gives CDR1 MNHEY, CDR2 SVGAGI. The CDR3 DNA sequence: TGTGCCAGCAGTACGGGACCGTTCAATTCACCCCTCCACTTT. This sequence encodes CASSTGPFNSPLHF.

This chain connects TRBV28 to TRBJ1-2; D unresolved. Germline CDR1 MDHEN, CDR2 SYDVKM. This CDR3 has 13 amino acids. V lost 6 bases and J 3 bases, leaving 11 bases between the germline ends. CDR3 in DNA: TGTGCCAGCAGGGACCCAGGCCACTATGGCTACACCTTC. This encodes CASRDPGHYGYTF.

The rearrangement joins TRBV6-5 to TRBJ1-4; unclear D gene. Germline loops: CDR1 MNHEY, CDR2 SVGAGI. The CDR3 covers 14 residues. Trimming left V 7 bases short and J 8 bases short, with 17 bases between. The CDR3 loop is CASTWLGLGEKLFF. As DNA, the CDR3 is TGTGCCAGCACCTGGTTAGGGTTAGGCGAAAAACTGTTTTTT.

CDR3 nucleotides: TGTGCCTGGAGTAGGGGGTCACCCTCTGGAAACACCATATATTTT. It is translated as CAWSRGSPSGNTIYF. V gene TRBV30 combines with J gene TRBJ1-3; tentatively, D is TRBD1 (6 bases). Trimming removed 2 bases at V and 0 bases at J, with 11 bases between. CDR3 length equals 15 residues. Germline assignment: CDR1 GTSNPN and CDR2 SVGIG (reference sequence). The whole variable domain, remainder taken from reference TRBV30 and TRBJ1-3, is SQTIHQWPATLVQPVGSPLSLECTVEGTSNPNLYWYRQAAGRGLQLLFYSVGIGQISSEVPQNLSASRPQDRQFILSSKKLLLSDSGFYLCAWSRGSPSGNTIYFGEGSWLTVV.

The DNA for the CDR3 is TGTGCCTGGAGTGTGGGGGAACAGGGCGACACCTTC. It codes for CAWSVGEQGDTF. The V call is TRBV30, the J call TRBJ1-2, with a tentative D call TRBD1 (6 bases). V was trimmed by 0 bases and J by 12 bases, leaving 14 bases between them. There are 12 residues in the CDR3. Germline V gene sequence: CDR1 GTSNPN, CDR2 SVGIG (reference sequence).

In DNA, the CDR3 is TGTGCCAGCAGTACCACCCAACAGGGCCCCAGCTACGAGCAGTACTTC. As protein: CASSTTQQGPSYEQYF. The chain has TRBV28 and TRBJ2-7; D might be TRBD1 (6 bases). Trimming took off 5 bases at V and 3 bases at J, with 20 bases between the two ends. Germline V lookup: CDR1 MDHEN, CDR2 SYDVKM. This CDR3 has 16 amino acids.

The chain has TRBV30 and TRBJ1-1; a possible D gene is TRBD1 (6 bases). Trimming shortened V by 0 bases and J by 0 bases, and 11 bases separated the two germline ends. CDR1 and CDR2 (germline): GTSNPN, SVGIG (reference sequence). This CDR3 is 15 amino acids long. CDR3 bases: TGTGCCTGGAGTGTAGGGGGGAGAGTGAACACTGAAGCTTTCTTT. It translates to CAWSVGGRVNTEAFF.

The chain is built from TRBV5-5 and TRBJ2-7; D may be TRBD1 (6 bases). Looked up from germline, CDR1 is SGHKS and CDR2 is YYEKEE (reference sequence). The CDR3 is 14 residues long. V was cut by 4 bases and J by 7 bases, with 18 bases left in between. The CDR3 sequence: CASSRDIRSGEQYF. The CDR3 nucleotides are TGTGCCAGCAGCCGGGACATCAGGTCGGGGGAGCAGTACTTC.

This clone turned up a few times. J is TRBJ2-4 and V is TRBV28; no definite D call. This CDR3 contains 15 residues. The V gene's germline CDR1 is MDHEN and CDR2 SYDVKM. V was cut by 6 bases and J by 0 bases, with 12 bases left in between. This chain's CDR3 is CASSPLGLAKNIQYF. CDR3 DNA sequence: TGTGCCAGCAGCCCTTTGGGTCTAGCCAAAAACATTCAGTACTTC. Based on the CDR3 plus reference TRBV28 and TRBJ2-4, the full variable domain is DVKVTQSSRYLVKRTGEKVFLECVQDMDHENMFWYRQDPGLGLRLIYFSYDVKMKEKGDIPEGYSVSREKKERFSLILESASTNQTSMYLCASSPLGLAKNIQYFGAGTRLSVL.

The rearrangement joins TRBV5-4 to TRBJ1-6, with D possibly being TRBD1 (6 bases). Trimming took 2 bases from V and 9 from J, leaving 12 bases between them. The CDR3 loop spans 14 amino acids. The germline V gene has CDR1 SGHNT and CDR2 YYREEE (reference sequence). CDR3 sequence (DNA): TGTGCCAGCAGCTTCGGGGGCGCGGGTTCACCCCTCCACTTT. This gives the protein CASSFGGAGSPLHF.

The rearrangement uses TRBV24-1 and TRBJ1-2, with D possibly matching TRBD1 (5 bases). The germline CDR1 and CDR2 sequences are KGHDR and SFDVKD. Deletions cut 7 bases from V and 3 bases from J, with 11 bases between. The length of the CDR3 is 13 residues. The CDR3: CATRAGDDYGYTF. The CDR3 bases are TGTGCCACCAGAGCTGGGGACGACTATGGCTACACCTTC.

The CDR3 spells CASSQSSGAPREYF. DNA for the CDR3: TGTGCCAGCAGCCAGTCTAGCGGGGCCCCTCGGGAGTATTTT. The V call is TRBV3-1 (or the pseudogene TRBV3-2), the J call TRBJ2-3; the match to TRBD2 covers 9 bases. Germline assignment: CDR1 LGHDT and CDR2 YNNKEL (reference sequence). Trimming took 3 bases from V and 13 from J; bases not matched to a gene: 11. This CDR3 contains 14 residues.

The chain links TRBV4-2 to TRBJ2-2; 8 positions match TRBD1. The germline V gene encodes CDR1 LGHNA and CDR2 YNFKEQ. The V gene end was trimmed by 5 bases and the J gene end by 5 bases; junction bases not matched to a gene: 10. The CDR3 runs to 16 residues. The CDR3 here is CASSNWTGKSTGELFF. CDR3 in DNA: TGTGCCAGCAGCAACTGGACAGGGAAGAGTACCGGGGAGCTGTTTTTT.

The chain couples TRBV20-1 to TRBJ1-1, with TRBD1 as a possible D gene (6 bases). The CDR3 is 11 residues long. Germline CDR1 reads DFQATT; CDR2 reads SNEGSKA (reference sequence). Trimming removed 3 bases at V and 4 bases at J, with 6 bases between. CDR3 region: CSARGATEAFF. The DNA of the CDR3 is TGCAGTGCTAGGGGGGCCACTGAAGCTTTCTTT.

This sequence joins TRBV12-3 or TRBV12-4 and TRBJ1-5; D ambiguous. V was pared by 3 bases and J by 1 base, with 4 bases between. This CDR3 spans 13 amino acids. CDR3 region: CASSFLSNQPQHF. The CDR3 bases are TGTGCCAGCAGTTTCTTGAGCAATCAGCCCCAGCATTTT.